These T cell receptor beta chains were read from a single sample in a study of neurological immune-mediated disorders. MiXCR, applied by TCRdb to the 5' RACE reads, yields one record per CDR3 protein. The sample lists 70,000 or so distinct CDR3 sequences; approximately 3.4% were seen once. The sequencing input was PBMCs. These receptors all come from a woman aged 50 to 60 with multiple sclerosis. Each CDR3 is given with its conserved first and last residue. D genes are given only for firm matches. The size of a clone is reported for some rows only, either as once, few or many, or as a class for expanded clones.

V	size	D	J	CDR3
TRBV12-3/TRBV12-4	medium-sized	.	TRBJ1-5	CASSERGDQPQHF
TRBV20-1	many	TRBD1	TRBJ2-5	CSAPIRGRGEETQYF
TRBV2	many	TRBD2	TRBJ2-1	CASSATSGSYNEQFF
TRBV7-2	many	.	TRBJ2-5	CASSLEVSGETQYF
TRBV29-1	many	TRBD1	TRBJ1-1	CSVESRGSTEAFF
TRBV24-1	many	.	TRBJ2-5	CATRGSGETQYF
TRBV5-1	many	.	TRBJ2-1	CASSSQAGPYNEQFF
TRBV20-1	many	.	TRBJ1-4	CSGRRTEKLFF
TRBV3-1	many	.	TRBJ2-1	CASSRRGDRAYNEQFF
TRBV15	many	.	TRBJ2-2	CATSSTGNTGELFF
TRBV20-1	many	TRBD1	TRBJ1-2	CSASDREGDGYTF
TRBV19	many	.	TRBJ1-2	CASSMLGGRYGYTF
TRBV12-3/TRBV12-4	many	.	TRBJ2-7	CASSWSLGEQYF
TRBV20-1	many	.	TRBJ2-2	CSARGYTGELFF
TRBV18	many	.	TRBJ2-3	CASSPPGSRRTDTQYF
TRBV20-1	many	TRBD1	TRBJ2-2	CSASGTANTGELFF
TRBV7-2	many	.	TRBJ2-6	CASNLGVTGANVLTF
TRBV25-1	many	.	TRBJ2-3	CASSEAGSTDTQYF
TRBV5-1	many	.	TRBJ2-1	CASSLVGEVYNEQFF
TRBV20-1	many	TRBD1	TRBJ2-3	CSARAGTGADTQYF
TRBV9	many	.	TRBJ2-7	CASSVDPASAYEQYF
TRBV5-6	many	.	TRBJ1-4	CASSLWGRGNEKLFF
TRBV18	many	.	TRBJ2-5	CASSPLRIEGSETQYF
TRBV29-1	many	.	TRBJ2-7	CSVRGGSYEQYF
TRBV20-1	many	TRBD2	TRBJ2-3	CSARHPGTSGRARTDTQYF
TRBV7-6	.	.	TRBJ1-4	CASSPGRGLGATNEKLFF
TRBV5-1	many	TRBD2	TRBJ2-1	CASSLAGGPGYNEQFF